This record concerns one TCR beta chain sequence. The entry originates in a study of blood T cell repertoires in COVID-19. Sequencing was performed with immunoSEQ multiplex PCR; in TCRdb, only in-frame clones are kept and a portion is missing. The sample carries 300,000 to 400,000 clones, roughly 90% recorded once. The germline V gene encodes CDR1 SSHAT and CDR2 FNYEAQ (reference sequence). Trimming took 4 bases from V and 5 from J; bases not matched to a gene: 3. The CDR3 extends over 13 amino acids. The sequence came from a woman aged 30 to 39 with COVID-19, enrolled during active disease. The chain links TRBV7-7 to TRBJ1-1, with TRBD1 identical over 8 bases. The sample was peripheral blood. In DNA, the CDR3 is TGTGCCAGCAGCTCCGACAGGGGAACTGAAGCTTTCTTT. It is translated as CASSSDRGTEAFF. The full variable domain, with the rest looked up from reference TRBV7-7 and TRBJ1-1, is GAGVSQSPRYKVTKRGQDVTLRCDPISSHATLYWYQQALGQGPEFLTYFNYEAQPDKSGLPSDRFSAERPEGSISTLTIQRTEQRDSAMYRCASSSDRGTEAFFGQGTRLTVV.